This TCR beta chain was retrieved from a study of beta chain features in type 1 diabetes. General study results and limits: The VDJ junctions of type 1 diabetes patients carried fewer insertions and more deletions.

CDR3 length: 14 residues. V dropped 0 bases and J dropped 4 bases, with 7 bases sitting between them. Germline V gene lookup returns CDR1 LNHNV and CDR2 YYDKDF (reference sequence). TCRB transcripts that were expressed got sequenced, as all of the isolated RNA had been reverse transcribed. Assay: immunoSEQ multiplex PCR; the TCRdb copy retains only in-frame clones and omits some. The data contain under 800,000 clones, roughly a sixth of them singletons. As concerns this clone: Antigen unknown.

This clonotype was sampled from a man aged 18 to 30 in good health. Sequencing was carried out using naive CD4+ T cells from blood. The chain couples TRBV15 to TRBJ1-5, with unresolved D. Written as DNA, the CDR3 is TGTGCCACCAGCAGAGATCATGAGAATCAGCCCCAGCATTTT. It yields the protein CATSRDHENQPQHF.